Listed here are 21 T cell receptor beta chains from one sample, sequenced in a study of vaccination effects on CD4 cells after COVID-19 (dated 2022 in TCRdb). After around 11 days of culture, CD4+ T cells were isolated with the EasySep CD4+ T cell isolation kit. PCR-confirmed SARS-CoV-2 infection had occurred in convalescent patients between March and December 2020, before the Alpha, Beta and Delta variants emerged in the United States. Two doses of either the BNT162b2 or the mRNA-1273 mRNA SARS-CoV-2 vaccine were administered to participants. Library preparation was by the immunoSEQ multiplex PCR assay. TCRdb mirrors the immuneACCESS table, restricted to in-frame sequences. Some clones are absent from its copies; in checked studies, under half trace to an unresolved V gene, and the reason for the others is unknown. This sample lists 40,000 to 55,000 clones; over 60% were detected once. The ten top clones hold approximately 3.8% of the sample.

No antigen is known for these receptors. The sequences come from CD4+ T cells from PBMCs cultured without peptide, collected after COVID-19 vaccination. These receptors all come from a human donor who had a prior SARS-CoV-2 infection.

V usage is TRBV4-3 and J usage is TRBJ2-2; D perhaps matches TRBD1 (7 bases). Between the trimmed V and J ends, which lost 3 bases and 7 bases, there was a span of 24 bases. The CDR3 contains 18 residues. Germline lookup yields CDR1 LGHNA and CDR2 YSLEER. This CDR3 is CASSHRVVPTGEDGELFF. The CDR3 nucleotides read TGCGCCAGCAGCCATAGGGTCGTACCCACAGGGGAGGACGGGGAGCTGTTTTTT.

CDR3 coding DNA: TGTGCCAGCAGCTCACGGCAGGAGACACCCCTCCACTTT. It encodes CASSSRQETPLHF. The J gene is TRBJ1-6, the V gene TRBV7-2; D is ambiguous. The germline CDR1 and CDR2 sequences are SGHTA and FQGNSA. V shed 4 bases and J shed 11 bases, with 12 bases lying between them. This CDR3 is 13 amino acids long.

The CDR3 sequence is CASSLPRGGRANYGYTF. CDR3 sequence (DNA): TGTGCCAGCAGCTTACCCCGGGGGGGGCGGGCTAACTATGGCTACACCTTC. This chain links TRBV7-2 with TRBJ1-2; possible D gene TRBD1, 6 bases. Germline V gives CDR1 SGHTA, CDR2 FQGNSA. The CDR3 runs 17 residues. V was trimmed by 2 bases and J by 0 bases, leaving 16 bases between them.

The CDR3 coding sequence is TGCGCCAGCAGCGACAGCCCTACAGATACGCAGTATTTT. Translation gives CASSDSPTDTQYF. The rearrangement uses TRBV5-1 and TRBJ2-3; possibly TRBD1 for D (5 bases). V dropped 4 bases and J dropped 3 bases, with 9 bases sitting between them. The CDR3 is made up of 13 amino acids. Germline V CDR1 and CDR2: SGHRS, YFSETQ.

The rearrangement uses TRBV7-3 and TRBJ2-5; 8 bases are shared with TRBD1. V lost 2 bases and J lost 5; bases outside the gene matches: 10. Per the germline V gene, CDR1 is SGHTA and CDR2 is FQGTGA. There are 16 residues in the CDR3. The CDR3 DNA reads as TGTGCCAGCAGCTTACAGTCAGGGGGCGCCTGGGAGACCCAGTACTTC. Translation gives CASSLQSGGAWETQYF.

This clone showed up just a few times. This rearrangement joins TRBV3-1 (or the pseudogene TRBV3-2) to TRBJ1-1, with unresolved D. Germline assignment: CDR1 LGHDT and CDR2 YNNKEL (reference sequence). The length of the CDR3 is 14 residues. The germline V and J ends were trimmed by 4 bases and 1 base, with 10 bases remaining between them. The CDR3 nucleotides are TGTGCCAGCAGCCTCCTTCCAGAGAACACTGAAGCTTTCTTT. Its protein is CASSLLPENTEAFF.

The chain recombines TRBV4-2 with TRBJ2-3; D gene ambiguous. The germline gives CDR1 LGHNA, CDR2 YNFKEQ. This CDR3 has 14 residues. Trimming cost V 4 bases and J 3 bases, with 11 bases left between them. The CDR3 nucleotides are TGTGCCAGCAGCCGCGAAATACTGACAGATACGCAGTATTTT. Translated: CASSREILTDTQYF.

The V call is TRBV5-4, the J call TRBJ2-5; possibly TRBD1 or TRBD2 for D (5 bases each). This CDR3 is 15 amino acids long. Germline V gene data show CDR1 as SGHNT and CDR2 as YYREEE (reference sequence). Between the trimmed V and J ends, which lost 0 bases and 5 bases, there was a span of 14 bases. In nucleotides, the CDR3 is TGTGCCAGCAGCTTGGGTTCGAGGGGCGGGGAGACCCAGTACTTC. It is translated as CASSLGSRGGETQYF.

V usage is TRBV7-6 and J usage is TRBJ2-1; 8 bases are a match to TRBD2. After removal of 0 bases from V and 1 base from J, the junction contained 11 bases not matched to a gene. The CDR3 runs 19 residues. Germline-derived CDR1 and CDR2 are SGHVS and FNYEAQ. This CDR3 reads CASSLAWGWRGVSYNEQFF. CDR3 DNA: TGTGCCAGCAGCTTAGCTTGGGGTTGGCGGGGGGTTTCCTACAATGAGCAGTTCTTC.

This chain uses TRBV10-3 with TRBJ2-3; weak D call: TRBD1 (5 bases). Germline V gene data show CDR1 as ENHRY and CDR2 as SYGVKD. V was shortened by 6 bases and J by 1 base, with 8 bases between the two germline ends. The CDR3 spans 13 residues. The CDR3 spells CAISLGGTDTQYF. CDR3 DNA: TGTGCCATCAGCCTAGGGGGCACAGATACGCAGTATTTT.

The chain joins TRBV5-1 to TRBJ2-3; the match to TRBD2 covers 12 bases. Germline trimming cut 4 bases from V and 2 bases from J; bases unmatched to any gene: 5. Germline V CDR1 and CDR2: SGHRS, YFSETQ. CDR3 length equals 16 residues. CDR3 region: CASSVGLAGFTDTQYF. The CDR3, as DNA: TGCGCCAGCAGCGTCGGACTAGCGGGGTTCACAGATACGCAGTATTTT.

The chain recombines TRBV2 with TRBJ2-3; D tentatively fits TRBD1 or TRBD2 (6 bases each). Per the germline V gene, CDR1 is SNHLY and CDR2 is FYNNEI. Between the trimmed V and J ends, which lost 8 bases and 5 bases, there was a span of 26 bases. The CDR3 has 17 amino acids. The CDR3 loop is CASLTGGPAVNEDTQYF. As DNA, the CDR3 is TGTGCCAGCCTAACCGGGGGCCCAGCGGTAAATGAAGATACGCAGTATTTT.

This clone was counted between two and nine times. The rearrangement links TRBV7-2 to TRBJ1-5; D uncertain. The germline V and J ends were trimmed by 5 bases and 3 bases, with 11 bases remaining between them. The germline gives CDR1 SGHTA, CDR2 FQGNSA. This CDR3 is built from 14 residues. CDR3 sequence reads: CASSPSTNNQPQHF. CDR3 nucleotide sequence: TGTGCCAGCAGCCCTTCAACCAACAATCAGCCCCAGCATTTT.

This clone was observed a single time. The chain combines TRBV7-2 with TRBJ2-4; D might be TRBD1 or TRBD2, each matching 5 bases. Germline assignment: CDR1 SGHTA and CDR2 FQGNSA. Trimming removed 5 bases from V and 1 base from J, with 24 bases in between. The CDR3 spans 19 residues. The CDR3 region is CASSTGTLGDWSAKNIQYF. For the CDR3, the DNA is TGTGCCAGCAGCACTGGGACCCTGGGCGATTGGAGTGCCAAAAACATTCAGTACTTC. The full variable domain, in which reference TRBV7-2 and TRBJ2-4 provide the parts outside the CDR3, is GAGVSQSPSNKVTEKGKDVELRCDPISGHTALYWYRQSLGQGLEFLIYFQGNSAPDKSGLPSDRFSAERTGGSVSTLTIQRTQQEDSAVYLCASSTGTLGDWSAKNIQYFGAGTRLSVL.

V usage is TRBV15 and J usage is TRBJ2-6; a possible D gene is TRBD1 (5 bases). Germline V CDR1 and CDR2: LNHNV, YYDKDF (reference sequence). The V end was cut by 8 bases, the J end by 5 bases, with 13 bases between. The CDR3 is 14 amino acids. CDR3 sequence (DNA): TGTGCCACCTCCGACAGTGTCTGGGCCAACGTCCTGACTTTC. It specifies CATSDSVWANVLTF.

The chain links TRBV2 to TRBJ1-5, with TRBD1 matching over 7 bases. The CDR3 has 14 residues. CDR1 is SNHLY and CDR2 is FYNNEI in the germline V gene. V was clipped by 5 bases and J by 7 bases; unmatched bases: 8. The CDR3 loop is CASSPYRGEQPQHF. CDR3 in DNA: TGTGCCAGCAGTCCCTACAGGGGAGAGCAGCCCCAGCATTTT.

The CDR3 nucleotides are TGTGCCAGCAGCGTAGACAGCGGGAGTCTTCTCGGGGAGCTGTTTTTT. Its translation is CASSVDSGSLLGELFF. The chain links TRBV9 to TRBJ2-2; 8 bases line up with TRBD2. Germline V CDR1 and CDR2: SGDLS, YYNGEE. CDR3 size: 16 residues. The J segment lost 7 bases and the V segment lost 0 bases, leaving 8 bases of the junction unmatched.

V is TRBV10-3 and J is TRBJ1-2; D is unclear. CDR1 is ENHRY, CDR2 SYGVKD, per germline. The CDR3 loop spans 13 amino acids. V was pared by 0 bases and J by 4 bases, with 6 bases between. CDR3 amino acids: CAISESGIYGYTF. For the CDR3, the DNA is TGTGCCATCAGTGAGTCAGGCATCTATGGCTACACCTTC.

The chain joins TRBV20-1 to TRBJ2-3, with D tentatively TRBD1 (5 bases). The germline V and J ends were trimmed by 6 bases and 10 bases, with 14 bases remaining between them. The CDR3 has 11 amino acids. CDR1 and CDR2 from the germline V gene are DFQATT and SNEGSKA (reference sequence). CDR3 sequence reads: CSAESLGAQYF. As DNA, the CDR3 is TGCAGTGCCGAATCCCTAGGGGCGCAGTATTTT.

V gene TRBV5-1 combines with J gene TRBJ2-3, with D possibly being TRBD2 (7 bases). Trimming removed 0 bases at V and 4 bases at J, with 15 bases between. This CDR3 has 16 amino acids. The germline V gene encodes CDR1 SGHRS and CDR2 YFSETQ. DNA of the CDR3: TGCGCCAGCAGCTTGGTACTAGCGAGGGGGGCAGATACGCAGTATTTT. Translation: CASSLVLARGADTQYF.

In this sample, this clone turned up a few times. The chain employs TRBV5-6 and TRBJ2-7, with 10 bases fitting TRBD2. The V gene's germline CDR1 is SGHDT and CDR2 YYEEEE. The CDR3 has 15 amino acids. After removal of 4 bases from V and 2 bases from J, the junction contained 6 bases not matched to a gene. The CDR3: CASSRGLAATYEQYF. CDR3 DNA sequence: TGTGCCAGCAGCCGAGGACTAGCGGCAACCTACGAGCAGTACTTC.